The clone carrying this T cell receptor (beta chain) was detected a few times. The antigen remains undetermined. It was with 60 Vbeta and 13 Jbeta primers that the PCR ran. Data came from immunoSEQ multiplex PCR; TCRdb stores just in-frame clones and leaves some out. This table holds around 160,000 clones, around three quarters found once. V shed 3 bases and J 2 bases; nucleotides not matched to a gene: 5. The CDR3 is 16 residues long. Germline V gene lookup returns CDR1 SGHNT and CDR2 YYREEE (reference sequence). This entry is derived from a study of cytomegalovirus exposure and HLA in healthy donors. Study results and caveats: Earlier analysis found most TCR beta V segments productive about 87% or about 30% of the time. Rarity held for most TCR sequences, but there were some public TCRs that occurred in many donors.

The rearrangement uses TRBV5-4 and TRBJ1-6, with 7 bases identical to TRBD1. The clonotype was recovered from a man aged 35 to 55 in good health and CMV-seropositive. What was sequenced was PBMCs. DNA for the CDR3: TGTGCCAGCAGCTCGAGACAGGGCACCTATAATTCACCCCTCCACTTT. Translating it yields CASSSRQGTYNSPLHF.